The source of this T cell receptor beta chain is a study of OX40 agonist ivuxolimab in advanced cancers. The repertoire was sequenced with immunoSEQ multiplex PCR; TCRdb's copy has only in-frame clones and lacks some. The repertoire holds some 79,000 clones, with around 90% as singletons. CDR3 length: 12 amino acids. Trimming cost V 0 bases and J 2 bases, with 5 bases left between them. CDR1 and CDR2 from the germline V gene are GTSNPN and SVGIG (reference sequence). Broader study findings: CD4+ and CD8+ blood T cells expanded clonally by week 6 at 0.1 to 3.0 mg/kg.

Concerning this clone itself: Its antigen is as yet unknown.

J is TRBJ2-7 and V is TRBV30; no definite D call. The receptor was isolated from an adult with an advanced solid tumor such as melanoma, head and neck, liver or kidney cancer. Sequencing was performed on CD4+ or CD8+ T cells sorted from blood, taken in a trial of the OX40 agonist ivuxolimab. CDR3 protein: CAWSVGPYEQYF. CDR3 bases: TGTGCCTGGAGTGTAGGTCCCTACGAGCAGTACTTC.